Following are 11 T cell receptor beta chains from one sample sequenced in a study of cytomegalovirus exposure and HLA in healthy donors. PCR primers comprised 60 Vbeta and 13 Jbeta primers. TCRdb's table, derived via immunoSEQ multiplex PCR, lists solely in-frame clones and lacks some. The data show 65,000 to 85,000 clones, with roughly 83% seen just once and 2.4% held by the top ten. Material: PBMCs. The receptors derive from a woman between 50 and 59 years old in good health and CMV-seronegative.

CDR3 sequence reads: CATSLEGGGELFF. The CDR3 nucleotides read TGTGCCACCAGTTTAGAGGGTGGCGGGGAGCTGTTTTTT. This chain joins TRBV15 and TRBJ2-2, with D maybe TRBD2 (5 bases). Deletions cut 6 bases from V and 7 bases from J, with 12 bases between. This CDR3 has 13 residues. In germline, CDR1 is LNHNV, CDR2 YYDKDF (reference sequence).

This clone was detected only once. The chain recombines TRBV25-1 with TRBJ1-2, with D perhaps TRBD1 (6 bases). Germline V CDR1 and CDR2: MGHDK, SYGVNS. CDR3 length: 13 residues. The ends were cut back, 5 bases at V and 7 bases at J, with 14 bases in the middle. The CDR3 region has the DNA TGTGCCAGCAGTACACAGGGTGTAAGTGGCTACACCTTC. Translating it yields CASSTQGVSGYTF.

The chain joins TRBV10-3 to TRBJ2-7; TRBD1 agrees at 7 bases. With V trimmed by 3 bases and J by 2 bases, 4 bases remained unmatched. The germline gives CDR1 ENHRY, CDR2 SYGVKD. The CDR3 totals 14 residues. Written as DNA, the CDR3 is TGTGCCATCAGTGATTCAGGGGGTCCCTACGAGCAGTACTTC. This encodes CAISDSGGPYEQYF.

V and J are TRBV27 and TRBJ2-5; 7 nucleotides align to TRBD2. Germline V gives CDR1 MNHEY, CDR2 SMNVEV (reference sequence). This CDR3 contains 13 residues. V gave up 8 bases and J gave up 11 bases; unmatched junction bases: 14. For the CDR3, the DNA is TGTGCCAGCGGGTCCTACGGGGGGTGGGAGCAGTACTTC. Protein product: CASGSYGGWEQYF.

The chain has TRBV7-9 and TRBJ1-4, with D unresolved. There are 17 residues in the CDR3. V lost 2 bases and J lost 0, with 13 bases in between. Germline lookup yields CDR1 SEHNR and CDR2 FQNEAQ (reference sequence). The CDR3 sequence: CASSLSAGSTTNEKLFF. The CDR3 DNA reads TGTGCCAGCAGCTTATCAGCGGGGTCGACAACTAATGAAAAACTGTTTTTT. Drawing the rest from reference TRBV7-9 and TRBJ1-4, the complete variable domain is DTGVSQNPRHKITKRGQNVTFRCDPISEHNRLYWYRQTLGQGPEFLTYFQNEAQLEKSRLLSDRFSAERPKGSFSTLEIQRTEQGDSAMYLCASSLSAGSTTNEKLFFGSGTQLSVL.

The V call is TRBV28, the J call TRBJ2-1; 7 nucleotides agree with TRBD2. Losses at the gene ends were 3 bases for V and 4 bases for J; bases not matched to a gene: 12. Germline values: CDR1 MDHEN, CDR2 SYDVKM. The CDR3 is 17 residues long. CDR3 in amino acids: CASSLGSGGSRYNEQFF. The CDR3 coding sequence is TGTGCCAGCAGTTTGGGGTCGGGCGGGAGCCGTTACAATGAGCAGTTCTTC.

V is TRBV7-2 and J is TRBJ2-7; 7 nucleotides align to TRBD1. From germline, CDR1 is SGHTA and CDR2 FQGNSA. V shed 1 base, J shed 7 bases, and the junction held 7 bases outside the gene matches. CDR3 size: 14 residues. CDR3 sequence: CASSLGQGSKEQYF. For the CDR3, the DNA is TGTGCCAGCAGCTTAGGACAGGGCTCGAAAGAGCAGTACTTC.

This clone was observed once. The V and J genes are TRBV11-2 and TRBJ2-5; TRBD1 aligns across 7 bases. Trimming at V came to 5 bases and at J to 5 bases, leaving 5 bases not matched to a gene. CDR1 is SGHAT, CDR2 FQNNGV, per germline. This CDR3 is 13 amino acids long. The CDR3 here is CASSPRQGETQYF. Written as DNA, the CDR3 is TGTGCCAGCAGCCCACGACAGGGTGAGACCCAGTACTTC.

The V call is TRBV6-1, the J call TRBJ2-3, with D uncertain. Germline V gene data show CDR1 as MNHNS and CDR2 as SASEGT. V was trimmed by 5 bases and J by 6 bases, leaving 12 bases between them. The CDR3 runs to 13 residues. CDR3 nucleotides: TGTGCCAGCAGTACCGGCTCGAGGGATACGCAGTATTTT. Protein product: CASSTGSRDTQYF.

This CDR3 reads CATQRYLNEKLFF. DNA for the CDR3: TGTGCCACCCAGCGGTATCTTAATGAAAAACTGTTTTTT. The chain combines TRBV19 with TRBJ1-4; no clear D. CDR3 length equals 13 residues. V was clipped by 10 bases and J by 4 bases, with 13 bases between them. Germline loops: CDR1 LNHDA, CDR2 SQIVND (reference sequence).

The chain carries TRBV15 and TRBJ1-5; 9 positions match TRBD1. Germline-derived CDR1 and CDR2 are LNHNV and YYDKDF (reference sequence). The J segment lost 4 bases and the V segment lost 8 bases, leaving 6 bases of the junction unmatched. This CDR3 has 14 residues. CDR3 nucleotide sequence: TGTGCCACCTCGAAGGACAGGGGAAATCAGCCCCAGCATTTT. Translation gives CATSKDRGNQPQHF.